This is a list of T cell receptor beta chains from one sample in a study of T cell responses to AZD1222 COVID-19 vaccine. The assay was immunoSEQ multiplex PCR, and TCRdb's table has in-frame clones only and misses some. This table holds around 120,000 clones, approximately 92% found once. Sequencing used peripheral blood, obtained 28 days after the second AZD1222 dose. The receptors originated from an adult who received the AZD1222 COVID-19 vaccine. The CDR3 runs from the conserved cysteine through the conserved F or W. The order of the fields is V gene, D gene, clone size, J gene, CDR3 protein, CDR3 DNA. D genes are given only for firm matches. Rows give clone size only sometimes, using once, few, many, or a class for an expanded clone.

V: TRBV5-1
D: NA
size: NA
J: TRBJ1-3
CDR3: CASSLGFSGNTIYF
DNA: TGCGCCAGCAGCTTGGGGTTCTCTGGAAACACCATATATTTT

V: TRBV14
D: NA
size: NA
J: TRBJ1-2
CDR3: CASSQGTPWDGYTF
DNA: TGTGCCAGCAGCCAAGGGACTCCTTGGGATGGCTACACCTTC

V: TRBV29-1
D: NA
size: few
J: TRBJ2-3
CDR3: CSVQGAPGTDTQYF
DNA: TGCAGCGTTCAAGGGGCCCCAGGGACAGATACGCAGTATTTT

V: TRBV9
D: TRBD2
size: once
J: TRBJ2-2
CDR3: CASRKLAGETGELFF
DNA: TGTGCCAGCAGAAAGTTAGCGGGGGAGACCGGGGAGCTGTTTTTT

V: TRBV25-1
D: TRBD1
size: NA
J: TRBJ2-2
CDR3: CASSEYDRGNTGELFF
DNA: TGTGCCAGCAGTGAATATGACAGGGGGAACACCGGGGAGCTGTTTTTT

V: TRBV27
D: NA
size: NA
J: TRBJ1-5
CDR3: CASSFTSQPQHF
DNA: TGTGCCAGCAGTTTTACGAGTCAGCCCCAGCATTTT

V: TRBV28
D: TRBD1
size: NA
J: TRBJ2-7
CDR3: CASSPGTASFPSHEQYF
DNA: TGTGCCAGCAGTCCAGGGACAGCTAGTTTCCCCTCCCACGAGCAGTACTTC

V: TRBV6-6
D: TRBD1
size: once
J: TRBJ1-2
CDR3: CAGGTANYGYTF
DNA: TGTGCCGGTGGGACAGCTAACTATGGCTACACCTTC

V: TRBV25-1
D: NA
size: NA
J: TRBJ2-7
CDR3: CASSGSYEQYF
DNA: TGTGCCAGCAGCGGCTCCTACGAGCAGTACTTC

V: TRBV3-1/TRBV3-2
D: TRBD2
size: NA
J: TRBJ2-1
CDR3: CASSHRTSGVAGGEQFF
DNA: TGTGCCAGCAGCCATAGGACTAGCGGGGTTGCGGGAGGTGAGCAGTTCTTC

V: TRBV7-2
D: NA
size: NA
J: TRBJ2-7
CDR3: CASSPRGTEQYF
DNA: TGTGCCAGCAGCCCACGAGGTACCGAGCAGTACTTC

V: TRBV5-1
D: NA
size: NA
J: TRBJ2-2
CDR3: CASSFRRDNTGELFF
DNA: TGCGCCAGCAGCTTTCGACGGGACAACACCGGGGAGCTGTTTTTT

V: TRBV30
D: NA
size: NA
J: TRBJ2-1
CDR3: CAWGEAADEQFF
DNA: TGTGCCTGGGGAGAGGCGGCGGATGAGCAGTTCTTC

V: TRBV11-3
D: NA
size: once
J: TRBJ1-6
CDR3: CASSLDPANSPLHF
DNA: TGTGCCAGCAGCTTAGATCCGGCCAATTCACCCCTCCACTTT

V: TRBV7-3
D: NA
size: NA
J: TRBJ2-1
CDR3: CASSLTNEQFF
DNA: TGTGCCAGCAGCTTAACGAATGAGCAGTTCTTC

V: TRBV5-1
D: NA
size: NA
J: TRBJ1-5
CDR3: CASSIDSPNQPQHF
DNA: TGCGCCAGCAGCATCGACAGTCCCAATCAGCCCCAGCATTTT

V: TRBV27
D: NA
size: NA
J: TRBJ2-3
CDR3: CATYIAGTDTQYF
DNA: TGTGCCACCTACATAGCGGGCACAGATACGCAGTATTTT

V: TRBV28
D: TRBD1
size: NA
J: TRBJ1-5
CDR3: CASSYRGTVGYQPQHF
DNA: TGTGCCAGCAGCTACCGAGGGACAGTTGGTTATCAGCCCCAGCATTTT

V: TRBV4-2
D: NA
size: NA
J: TRBJ2-1
CDR3: CASSQEGEQFF
DNA: TGTGCCAGCAGCCAAGAAGGTGAGCAGTTCTTC

V: TRBV4-2
D: NA
size: NA
J: TRBJ1-2
CDR3: CASSQDPRQANIYGYTF
DNA: TGTGCCAGCAGCCAAGACCCTAGACAGGCTAATATTTACGGCTACACCTTC

V: TRBV29-1
D: NA
size: NA
J: TRBJ1-2
CDR3: CSYGEGNYGYTF
DNA: TGCAGCTACGGGGAAGGGAACTATGGCTACACCTTC

V: TRBV18
D: TRBD1
size: NA
J: TRBJ1-1
CDR3: CASSIDRAGTEAFF
DNA: TGTGCCAGCTCAATCGACAGGGCTGGCACTGAAGCTTTCTTT